The 10 T cell receptor beta chains below all came from one sample that was sequenced in a study of beta chain features in type 1 diabetes (dated by TCRdb to the late 2010s). No antigen has been assigned to these receptors. The library was obtained by the immunoSEQ multiplex PCR assay. The entire amount of isolated RNA was reverse transcribed using the High Capacity cDNA Reverse Transcription Kit, so the sequenced TCRB transcripts were expressed ones. Here the immuneACCESS table is served through TCRdb, limited to in-frame sequences with V and J called. Missing clones are a known gap in these copies; in checked studies unresolved V genes cover under half, and the rest lacks a known reason. For this sample there are roughly 330,000 clones; 13% appear just once. The leading ten clones occupy around 0.016% of the sample. The investigation overall reported the following: Type 1 diabetes patients showed a moderate but significant shortening of TCRB CDR3 length in all four CD4+ subsets.

The sample taken for sequencing was naive CD4+ T cells from blood. The sample's cell subset or site label, in plain terms: true naive CD4+ T cells. The receptors originated from a woman aged 18-29 years with type 1 diabetes.

V usage is TRBV6-6 and J usage is TRBJ1-1; unclear D gene. Germline loops: CDR1 MNHNY, CDR2 SVGAGI (reference sequence). CDR3 length: 13 residues. Trimming shortened V by 5 bases and J by 4 bases, and 11 bases separated the two germline ends. CDR3 nucleotides: TGTGCCAGCAGTACCCCGGGTGGCACTGAAGCTTTCTTT. This sequence encodes CASSTPGGTEAFF.

This clone has just a few counts. V and J are TRBV28 and TRBJ2-1; D unclear. Germline CDR1 and CDR2: MDHEN and SYDVKM. Trimming removed 8 bases at V and 7 bases at J, with 12 bases between. The CDR3 covers 12 residues. The CDR3 nucleotides are TGTGCCAGCGCGGCTAGTTTAAATGAGCAGTTCTTC. Translated, it gives CASAASLNEQFF.

J is TRBJ2-7 and V is TRBV6-5; 10 nucleotides line up with TRBD1. V shed 2 bases and J 3 bases; nucleotides not matched to a gene: 4. Germline lookup yields CDR1 MNHEY and CDR2 SVGAGI. CDR3 length: 15 residues. The CDR3 DNA follows: TGTGCCAGCAGTTACGGGACAGGGGACCGCTACGAGCAGTACTTC. Translated, it gives CASSYGTGDRYEQYF.

The chain employs TRBV19 and TRBJ2-2; the match to TRBD2 covers 10 bases. V shed 5 bases, J shed 7 bases, and the junction held 7 bases outside the gene matches. The CDR3 is 15 residues long. Germline CDR1 reads LNHDA; CDR2 reads SQIVND (reference sequence). CDR3 nucleotides: TGTGCCAGTAGTCGGCTAGCGGGAGACGGCGGGGAGCTGTTTTTT. Protein: CASSRLAGDGGELFF.

The chain links TRBV5-1 to TRBJ2-7, with 9 nucleotides matching TRBD2. The CDR3 has 15 amino acids. The germline V gene encodes CDR1 SGHRS and CDR2 YFSETQ. J lost 0 bases, V lost 2 bases, and 3 bases had no gene match. CDR3 nucleotides: TGCGCCAGCAGCTTTCTAGCGGGGTTCTCCTACGAGCAGTACTTC. The encoded protein is CASSFLAGFSYEQYF.

This rearrangement joins TRBV19 to TRBJ2-1, with TRBD2 matching 8 bases. The V gene's germline CDR1 is LNHDA and CDR2 SQIVND (reference sequence). The CDR3 loop spans 18 amino acids. The ends lost 3 bases at V and 4 bases at J; junction bases unmatched: 14. CDR3 DNA: TGTGCCAGTAGTATTAGCAACCTAGGACTAGCCGGTTACAATGAGCAGTTCTTC. Its translation: CASSISNLGLAGYNEQFF.

The chain combines TRBV19 with TRBJ2-3; TRBD2 is a possible D gene (5 bases). The ends were cut back, 2 bases at V and 5 bases at J, with 11 bases in the middle. The CDR3 has 14 residues. Germline values: CDR1 LNHDA, CDR2 SQIVND (reference sequence). The CDR3 region has the DNA TGTGCCAGTAGTATATCGGGGTATAGAGATACGCAGTATTTT. It specifies CASSISGYRDTQYF. Looking up the rest from reference TRBV19 and TRBJ2-3 gives the full variable domain: DGGITQSPKYLFRKEGQNVTLSCEQNLNHDAMYWYRQDPGQGLRLIYYSQIVNDFQKGDIAEGYSVSREKKESFPLTVTSAQKNPTAFYLCASSISGYRDTQYFGPGTRLTVL.

V gene TRBV2 combines with J gene TRBJ1-1; 7 positions agree with TRBD1. The germline gives CDR1 SNHLY, CDR2 FYNNEI. The V segment lost 2 bases and the J segment 4 bases; nucleotides outside the gene matches: 4. CDR3 length equals 14 residues. The CDR3 DNA reads TGTGCCAGCAGTGAATTTTCAGGGGGCACTGAAGCTTTCTTT. Its protein is CASSEFSGGTEAFF.

The sample holds a few counts of this clone. The chain links TRBV5-1 to TRBJ2-1, with unresolved D. Germline loops: CDR1 SGHRS, CDR2 YFSETQ. The V end was cut by 0 bases, the J end by 0 bases, with 13 bases between. The CDR3 consists of 17 residues. The CDR3 loop reads CASSLAAARSSYNEQFF. Written as DNA, the CDR3 is TGCGCCAGCAGCTTGGCGGCTGCCCGGAGCTCCTACAATGAGCAGTTCTTC. The variable domain in full, completed from reference TRBV5-1 and TRBJ2-1, reads KAGVTQTPRYLIKTRGQQVTLSCSPISGHRSVSWYQQTPGQGLQFLFEYFSETQRNKGNFPGRFSGRQFSNSRSEMNVSTLELGDSALYLCASSLAAARSSYNEQFFGPGTRLTVL.

This clone was counted between two and nine times. This chain links TRBV27 with TRBJ2-1; D not resolved. V was pared by 5 bases and J by 6 bases, with 14 bases between. The germline CDR1 and CDR2 sequences are MNHEY and SMNVEV (reference sequence). The CDR3 is 14 amino acids. The CDR3 DNA reads as TGTGCCAGCAGTCTTCCTGGGCCCTCCAATGAGCAGTTCTTC. Residues: CASSLPGPSNEQFF.